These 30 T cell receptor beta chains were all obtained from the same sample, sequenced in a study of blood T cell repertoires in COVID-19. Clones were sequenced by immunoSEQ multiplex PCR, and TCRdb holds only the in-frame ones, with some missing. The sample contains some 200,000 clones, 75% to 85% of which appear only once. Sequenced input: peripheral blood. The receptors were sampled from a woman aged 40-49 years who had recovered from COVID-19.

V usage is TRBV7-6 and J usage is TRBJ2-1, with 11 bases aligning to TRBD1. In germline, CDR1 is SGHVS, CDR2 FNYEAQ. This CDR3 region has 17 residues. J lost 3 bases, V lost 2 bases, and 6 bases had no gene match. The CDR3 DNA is TGTGCCAGCAGCTTATCCCCCGGGACAGGGGGCTACAATGAGCAGTTCTTC. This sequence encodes CASSLSPGTGGYNEQFF. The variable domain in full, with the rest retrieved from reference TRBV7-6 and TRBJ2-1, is GAGVSQSPRYKVTKRGQDVALRCDPISGHVSLYWYRQALGQGPEFLTYFNYEAQQDKSGLPNDRFSAERPEGSISTLTIQRTEQRDSAMYRCASSLSPGTGGYNEQFFGPGTRLTVL.

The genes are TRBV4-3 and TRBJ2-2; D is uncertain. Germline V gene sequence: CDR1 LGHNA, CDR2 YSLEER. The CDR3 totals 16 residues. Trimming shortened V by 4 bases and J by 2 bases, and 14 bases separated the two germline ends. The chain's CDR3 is CASSPKGRRNTGELFF. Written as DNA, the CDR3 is TGCGCCAGCAGCCCTAAAGGCAGGCGAAACACCGGGGAGCTGTTTTTT.

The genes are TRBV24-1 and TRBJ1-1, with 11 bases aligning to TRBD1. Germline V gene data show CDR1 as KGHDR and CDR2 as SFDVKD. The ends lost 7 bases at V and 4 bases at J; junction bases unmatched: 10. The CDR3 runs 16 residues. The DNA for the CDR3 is TGTGCCACCAGGCCCCGGGACAGGGGGTCGGGCACTGAAGCTTTCTTT. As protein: CATRPRDRGSGTEAFF.

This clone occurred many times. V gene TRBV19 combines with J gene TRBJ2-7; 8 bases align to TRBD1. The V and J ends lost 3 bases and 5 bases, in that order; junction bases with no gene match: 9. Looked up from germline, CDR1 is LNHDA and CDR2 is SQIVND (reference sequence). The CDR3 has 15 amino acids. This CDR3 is CASSILGQGIHEQYF. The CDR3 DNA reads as TGTGCCAGTAGTATTCTAGGACAGGGTATACACGAGCAGTACTTC.

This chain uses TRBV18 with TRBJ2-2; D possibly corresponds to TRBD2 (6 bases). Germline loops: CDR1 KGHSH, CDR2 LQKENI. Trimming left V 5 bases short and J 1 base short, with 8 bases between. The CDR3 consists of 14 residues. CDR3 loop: CASSGDLNTGELFF. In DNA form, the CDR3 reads TGTGCCAGCTCAGGGGACTTGAACACCGGGGAGCTGTTTTTT.

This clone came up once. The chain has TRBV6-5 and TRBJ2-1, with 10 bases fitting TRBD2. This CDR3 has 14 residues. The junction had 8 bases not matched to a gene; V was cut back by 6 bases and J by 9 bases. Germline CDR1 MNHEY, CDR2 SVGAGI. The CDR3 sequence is CASSVAGGLGEQFF. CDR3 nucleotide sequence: TGTGCCAGCAGCGTAGCGGGGGGCTTGGGTGAGCAGTTCTTC.

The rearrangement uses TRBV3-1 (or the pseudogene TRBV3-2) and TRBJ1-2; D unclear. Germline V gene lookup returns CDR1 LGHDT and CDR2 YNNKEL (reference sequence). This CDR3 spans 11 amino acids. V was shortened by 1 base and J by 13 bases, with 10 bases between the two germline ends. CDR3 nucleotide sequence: TGTGCCAGCAGCCAAGGAGTAAGAATCACCTTC. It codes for CASSQGVRITF.

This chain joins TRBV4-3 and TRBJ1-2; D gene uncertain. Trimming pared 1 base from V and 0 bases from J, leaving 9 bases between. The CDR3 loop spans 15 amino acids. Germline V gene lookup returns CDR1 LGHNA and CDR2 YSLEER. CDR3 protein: CASSQVLSANYGYTF. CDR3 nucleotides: TGCGCCAGCAGCCAAGTTTTGTCAGCTAACTATGGCTACACCTTC.

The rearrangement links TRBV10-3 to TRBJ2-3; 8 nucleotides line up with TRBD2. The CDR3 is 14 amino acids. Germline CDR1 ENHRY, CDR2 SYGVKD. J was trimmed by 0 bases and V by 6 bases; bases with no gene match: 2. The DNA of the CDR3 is TGTGCCATCAGAGCGGGGGCTAGCACAGATACGCAGTATTTT. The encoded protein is CAIRAGASTDTQYF.

The CDR3 nucleotides are TGTGCCAGCAGGCGCCGGGACAGTACGTTTGCCCTCCACTTT. Protein sequence: CASRRRDSTFALHF. This rearrangement joins TRBV2 to TRBJ1-6; TRBD1 agrees at 7 bases. The CDR3 totals 14 residues. In germline, CDR1 is SNHLY, CDR2 FYNNEI. The trim removed 6 bases at V and 14 bases at J, leaving 13 bases unmatched.

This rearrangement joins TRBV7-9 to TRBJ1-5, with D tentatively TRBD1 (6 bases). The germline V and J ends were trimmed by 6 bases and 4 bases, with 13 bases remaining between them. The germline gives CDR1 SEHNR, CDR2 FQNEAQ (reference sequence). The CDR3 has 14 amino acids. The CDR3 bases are TGTGCCAGCAGTCCAGGGGACCCTAATCAGCCCCAGCATTTT. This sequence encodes CASSPGDPNQPQHF.

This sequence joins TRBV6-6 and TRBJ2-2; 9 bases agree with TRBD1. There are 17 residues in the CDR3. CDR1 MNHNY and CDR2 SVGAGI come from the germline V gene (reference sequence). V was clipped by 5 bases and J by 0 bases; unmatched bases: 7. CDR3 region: CASSPMGQGSNTGELFF. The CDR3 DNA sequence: TGTGCCAGCAGTCCAATGGGACAGGGTTCGAACACCGGGGAGCTGTTTTTT.

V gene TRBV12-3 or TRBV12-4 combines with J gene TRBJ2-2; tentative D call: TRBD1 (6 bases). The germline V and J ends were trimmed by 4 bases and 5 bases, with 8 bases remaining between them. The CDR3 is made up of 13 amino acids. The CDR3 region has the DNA TGTGCCAGCAGTTGGACAGCGACCGGGGAGCTGTTTTTT. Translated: CASSWTATGELFF.

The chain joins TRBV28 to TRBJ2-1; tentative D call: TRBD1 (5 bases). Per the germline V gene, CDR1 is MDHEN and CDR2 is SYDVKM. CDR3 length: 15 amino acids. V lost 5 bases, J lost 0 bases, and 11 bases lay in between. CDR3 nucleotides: TGTGCCAGCAGTACCGGACAAAGCTCCTACAATGAGCAGTTCTTC. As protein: CASSTGQSSYNEQFF.

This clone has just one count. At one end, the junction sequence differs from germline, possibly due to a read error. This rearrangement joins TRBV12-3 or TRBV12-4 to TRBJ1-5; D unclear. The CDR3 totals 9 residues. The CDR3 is CVFNQPQHF. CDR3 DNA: TGCGTGTTCAATCAGCCCCAGCATTTT.

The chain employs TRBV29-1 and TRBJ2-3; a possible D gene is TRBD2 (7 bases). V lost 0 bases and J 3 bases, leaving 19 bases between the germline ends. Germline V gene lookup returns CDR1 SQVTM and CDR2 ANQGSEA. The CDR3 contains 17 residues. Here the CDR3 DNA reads TGCAGCGTTGAAGACCCTAGGGGCGGGGGCTTAACAGATACGCAGTATTTT. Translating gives CSVEDPRGGGLTDTQYF.

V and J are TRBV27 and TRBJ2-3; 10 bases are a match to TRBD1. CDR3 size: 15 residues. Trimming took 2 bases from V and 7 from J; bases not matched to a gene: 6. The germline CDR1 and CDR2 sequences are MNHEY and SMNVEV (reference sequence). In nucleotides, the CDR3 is TGTGCCAGCAGTTTAAGGGGGGACAGGGGACATACGCAGTATTTT. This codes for CASSLRGDRGHTQYF.

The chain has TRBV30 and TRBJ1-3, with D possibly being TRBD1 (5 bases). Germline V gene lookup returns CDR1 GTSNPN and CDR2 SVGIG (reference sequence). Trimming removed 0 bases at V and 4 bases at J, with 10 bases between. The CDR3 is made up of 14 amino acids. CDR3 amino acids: CAWSVAGGGNTIYF. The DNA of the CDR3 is TGTGCCTGGAGTGTCGCCGGGGGGGGAAACACCATATATTTT.

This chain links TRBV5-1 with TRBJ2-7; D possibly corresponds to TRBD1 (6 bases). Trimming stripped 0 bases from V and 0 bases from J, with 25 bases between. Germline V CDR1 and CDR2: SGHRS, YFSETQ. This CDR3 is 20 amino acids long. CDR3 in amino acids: CASSLAQGDVLIRSSYEQYF. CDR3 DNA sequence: TGCGCCAGCAGCTTGGCACAGGGAGACGTCCTAATAAGGAGCTCCTACGAGCAGTACTTC.

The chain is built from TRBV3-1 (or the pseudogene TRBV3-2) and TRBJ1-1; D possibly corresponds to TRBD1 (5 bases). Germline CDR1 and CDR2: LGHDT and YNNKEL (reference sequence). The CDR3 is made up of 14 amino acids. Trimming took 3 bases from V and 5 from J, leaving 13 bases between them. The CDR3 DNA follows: TGTGCCAGCAGCCATACTGACAGATGGACTGAAGCTTTCTTT. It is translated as CASSHTDRWTEAFF.

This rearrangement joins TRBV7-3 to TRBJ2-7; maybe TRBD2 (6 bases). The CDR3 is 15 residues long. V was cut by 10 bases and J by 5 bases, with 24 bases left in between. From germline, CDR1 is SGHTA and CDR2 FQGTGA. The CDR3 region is CATGTGVLSADEQYF. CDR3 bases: TGTGCCACCGGGACTGGCGTTTTGAGTGCCGACGAGCAGTACTTC.

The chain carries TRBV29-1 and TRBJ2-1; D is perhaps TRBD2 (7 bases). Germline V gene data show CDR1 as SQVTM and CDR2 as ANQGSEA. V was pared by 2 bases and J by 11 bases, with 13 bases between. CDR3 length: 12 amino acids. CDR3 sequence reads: CSVELGGAKQFF. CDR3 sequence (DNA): TGCAGCGTTGAATTGGGGGGGGCCAAGCAGTTCTTC.

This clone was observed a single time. CDR3 nucleotide sequence: TGTGCCAGTAGTCAGGGCACAGATACGCAGTATTTT. This gives the protein CASSQGTDTQYF. The genes are TRBV19 and TRBJ2-3; D gene uncertain. There are 12 residues in the CDR3. V was pared by 5 bases and J by 1 base, with 4 bases between. Per germline, CDR1 LNHDA and CDR2 SQIVND (reference sequence).

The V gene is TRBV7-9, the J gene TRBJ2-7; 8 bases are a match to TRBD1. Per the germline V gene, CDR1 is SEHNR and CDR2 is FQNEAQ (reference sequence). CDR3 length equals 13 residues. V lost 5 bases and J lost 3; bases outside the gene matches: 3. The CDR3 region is CASSPDRDYEQYF. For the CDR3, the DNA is TGTGCCAGCAGCCCGGACAGGGACTACGAGCAGTACTTC.

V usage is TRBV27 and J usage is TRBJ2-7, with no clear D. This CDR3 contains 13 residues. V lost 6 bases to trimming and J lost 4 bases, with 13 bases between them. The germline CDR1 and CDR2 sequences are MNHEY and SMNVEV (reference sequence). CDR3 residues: CASSVDVQYEQYF. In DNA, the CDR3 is TGTGCCAGCAGCGTCGATGTGCAGTACGAGCAGTACTTC.

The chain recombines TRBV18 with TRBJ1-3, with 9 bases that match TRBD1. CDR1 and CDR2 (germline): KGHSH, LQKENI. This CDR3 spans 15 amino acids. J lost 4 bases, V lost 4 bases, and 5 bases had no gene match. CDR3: CASSLDRGNGNTIYF. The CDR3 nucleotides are TGTGCCAGCTCACTGGACAGGGGTAACGGAAACACCATATATTTT. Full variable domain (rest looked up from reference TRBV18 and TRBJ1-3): NAGVMQNPRHLVRRRGQEARLRCSPMKGHSHVYWYRQLPEEGLKFMVYLQKENIIDESGMPKERFSAEFPKEGPSILRIQQVVRGDSAAYFCASSLDRGNGNTIYFGEGSWLTVV.

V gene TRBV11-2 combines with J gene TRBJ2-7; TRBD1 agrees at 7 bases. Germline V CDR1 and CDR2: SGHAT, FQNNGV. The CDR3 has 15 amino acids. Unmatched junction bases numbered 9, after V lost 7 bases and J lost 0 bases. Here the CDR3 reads CASNEGYRGSYEQYF. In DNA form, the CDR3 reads TGTGCCAGCAATGAGGGGTACAGGGGCTCCTACGAGCAGTACTTC.

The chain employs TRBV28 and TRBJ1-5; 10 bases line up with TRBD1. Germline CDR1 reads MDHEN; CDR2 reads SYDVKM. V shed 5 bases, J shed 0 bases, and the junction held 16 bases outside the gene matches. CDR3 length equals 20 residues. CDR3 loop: CASSALRWTGGGYSNQPQHF. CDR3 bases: TGTGCCAGCAGTGCCCTGAGATGGACAGGGGGGGGATATAGCAATCAGCCCCAGCATTTT.

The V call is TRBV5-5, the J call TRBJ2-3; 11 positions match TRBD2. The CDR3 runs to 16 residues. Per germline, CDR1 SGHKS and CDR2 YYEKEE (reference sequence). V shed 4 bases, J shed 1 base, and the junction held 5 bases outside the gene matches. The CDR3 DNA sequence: TGTGCCAGCAGCCTGGGACTAGCGGTTGGCACAGATACGCAGTATTTT. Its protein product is CASSLGLAVGTDTQYF.

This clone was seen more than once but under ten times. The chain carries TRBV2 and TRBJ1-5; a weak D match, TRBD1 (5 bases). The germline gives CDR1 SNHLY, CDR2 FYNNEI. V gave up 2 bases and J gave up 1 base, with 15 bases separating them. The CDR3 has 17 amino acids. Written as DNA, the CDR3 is TGTGCCAGCAGTGAACAAGGTGCGGACATGAGCAATCAGCCCCAGCATTTT. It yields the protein CASSEQGADMSNQPQHF.